Listed below are T cell receptor beta chains from one sample, sequenced in a study of blood T cell repertoires in COVID-19. Profiling relied on immunoSEQ multiplex PCR, and the TCRdb table lists in-frame clones only, not all of them. Here the sample spans some 160,000 clones, approximately 80% being singletons. The sequencing sample was made of peripheral blood. These receptor sequences come from a woman aged 50 to 65 with acute or convalescent COVID-19. CDR3s include the opening cysteine and the closing phenylalanine or tryptophan. A D gene is named only where the DNA matches it firmly. The size field is filled for only some rows; it gives once, few, many or a size class.

d_call	clone_size	j_call	v_call	cdr3_aa	cdr3_nt
TRBD1	once	TRBJ2-1	TRBV4-3	CASSQEAGGDEQFF	TGCGCCAGCAGCCAAGAAGCAGGGGGCGATGAGCAGTTCTTC
NA	NA	TRBJ2-1	TRBV6-5	CASSYSLGRGNEQFF	TGTGCCAGCAGTTACTCATTAGGCCGAGGGAATGAGCAGTTCTTC
NA	few	TRBJ1-2	TRBV12-3/TRBV12-4	CASRGPWDSGYTF	TGTGCCAGCAGAGGACCGTGGGACTCTGGCTACACCTTC
TRBD1	NA	TRBJ1-2	TRBV4-2	CASSQGDEGGAGYGYTF	TGTGCCAGCAGCCAAGGGGACGAAGGGGGCGCGGGCTATGGCTACACCTTC
TRBD2	few	TRBJ2-1	TRBV7-2	CASSLLSGGSYNEQFF	TGTGCCAGCAGCTTACTTAGCGGGGGGTCTTACAATGAGCAGTTCTTC
TRBD1	NA	TRBJ1-2	TRBV28	CASSLGTVPYGYTF	TGTGCCAGCAGTTTAGGGACAGTCCCATATGGCTACACCTTC
TRBD1	few	TRBJ1-4	TRBV7-2	CASSLAGQRGEKLFF	TGTGCCAGCAGCTTAGCGGGACAGAGGGGGGAAAAACTGTTTTTT
NA	NA	TRBJ1-4	TRBV6-5	CASSFRRPNEKLFF	TGTGCCAGCAGTTTCCGGAGACCCAATGAAAAACTGTTTTTT
NA	NA	TRBJ2-6	TRBV18	CASSGGSGANVLTF	TGTGCCAGCTCGGGGGGCTCTGGGGCCAACGTCCTGACTTTC
TRBD1	NA	TRBJ1-5	TRBV3-1/TRBV3-2	CASSRQTGDQPQHF	TGTGCCAGCAGCCGCCAGACAGGGGATCAGCCCCAGCATTTT
NA	NA	TRBJ2-1	TRBV27	CASSFQGLYNEQFF	TGTGCCAGCAGTTTCCAGGGCCTATACAATGAGCAGTTCTTC
NA	NA	TRBJ2-7	TRBV7-9	CASSTSLSYYEQYF	TGTGCCAGCAGCACTTCCCTATCATACTACGAGCAGTACTTC
TRBD1	once	TRBJ1-4	TRBV3-1/TRBV3-2	CASSLTGTANEKLFF	TGTGCCAGCAGCCTCACCGGGACAGCTAATGAAAAACTGTTTTTT
TRBD2	NA	TRBJ2-7	TRBV4-2	CASSQGQAGSYEQYF	TGTGCCAGCAGCCAAGGGCAAGCGGGGTCCTACGAGCAGTACTTC
NA	NA	TRBJ1-5	TRBV28	CASTEEWIPQHF	TGTGCCAGCACCGAGGAGTGGATTCCCCAGCATTTT
NA	NA	TRBJ1-1	TRBV11-2	CASSLTPTRDTEAFF	TGTGCCAGCAGCTTAACTCCTACCAGGGACACTGAAGCTTTCTTT
NA	NA	TRBJ2-7	TRBV5-1	CASSLGGEDYEQYF	TGCGCCAGCAGCTTGGGAGGGGAGGACTACGAGCAGTACTTC
NA	few	TRBJ2-1	TRBV9	CASRKGLGENNEQFF	TGTGCCAGCAGGAAAGGACTGGGTGAGAACAATGAGCAGTTCTTC
NA	NA	TRBJ2-1	TRBV11-3	CASSLGEVSDEQFF	TGTGCCAGCAGCTTAGGGGAGGTATCGGATGAGCAGTTCTTC
NA	NA	TRBJ1-1	TRBV6-6	CASSSSLGRHTEAFF	TGTGCCAGCAGTTCATCACTTGGGAGGCACACTGAAGCTTTCTTT
TRBD2	NA	TRBJ2-1	TRBV2	CASSKRTSGGSDEQFF	TGTGCCAGCAGCAAGAGGACTAGCGGGGGCTCGGATGAGCAGTTCTTC
NA	NA	TRBJ1-4	TRBV11-2	CASSAHREGKLFF	TGTGCCAGCAGCGCCCACAGGGAAGGAAAACTGTTTTTT
NA	once	TRBJ1-2	TRBV19	CASSIMGERRDGYTF	TGTGCCAGTAGTATAATGGGCGAACGGAGGGATGGCTACACCTTC
NA	NA	TRBJ1-5	TRBV6-5	CASSTVRDQPQHF	TGTGCCAGCAGCACCGTCCGGGATCAGCCCCAGCATTTT
TRBD1	few	TRBJ2-1	TRBV5-1	CASSLGQDSYNEQFF	TGCGCCAGCAGCCTAGGACAGGACTCCTACAATGAGCAGTTCTTC
NA	NA	TRBJ1-5	TRBV7-2	CASSFGRARPQHF	TGTGCCAGCAGCTTCGGCAGGGCACGGCCCCAGCATTTT
TRBD1	NA	TRBJ1-4	TRBV5-1	CASSRARGAEEKLFF	TGCGCCAGCAGCAGGGCCAGGGGGGCAGAGGAAAAACTGTTTTTT
NA	NA	TRBJ2-1	TRBV7-9	CASGAGIPSEQFF	TGTGCCAGTGGGGCAGGAATCCCCAGTGAGCAGTTCTTC
TRBD1	NA	TRBJ1-6	TRBV19	CASWDRGNSPLHF	TGTGCCAGTTGGGACAGGGGGAATTCACCCCTCCACTTT
TRBD1	NA	TRBJ2-4	TRBV14	CASSQARGTAKNIQYF	TGTGCCAGCAGCCAAGCCAGGGGGACAGCCAAAAACATTCAGTACTTC
TRBD1	few	TRBJ2-5	TRBV7-2	CASSLDEDRGQLETQYF	TGTGCCAGCAGCTTAGACGAGGACAGGGGGCAATTGGAGACCCAGTACTTC
NA	few	TRBJ1-1	TRBV5-1	CASSLDGTPGTEAFF	TGCGCCAGCAGCTTGGACGGGACACCAGGCACTGAAGCTTTCTTT
NA	NA	TRBJ1-1	TRBV6-5	CASSLYRRTEAFF	TGTGCCAGCAGTTTGTACAGACGAACTGAAGCTTTCTTT
TRBD1	NA	TRBJ1-5	TRBV18	CASSLSGPGQNGQPQHF	TGTGCCAGCTCCCTATCGGGTCCGGGACAGAACGGCCAGCCCCAGCATTTT
NA	NA	TRBJ2-3	TRBV11-1	CASSQTPITGATQYF	TGTGCCAGCAGCCAGACACCTATCACTGGGGCTACGCAGTATTTT
NA	NA	TRBJ2-3	TRBV7-2	CASSLAGGRGATDTQYF	TGTGCCAGCAGCTTAGCGGGGGGGCGCGGAGCCACAGATACGCAGTATTTT
NA	NA	TRBJ1-3	TRBV7-3	CASSLTGERSGNTIYF	TGTGCCAGCAGCTTAACCGGAGAACGCTCTGGAAACACCATATATTTT
NA	once	TRBJ1-1	TRBV6-1	CASSEKGGATEAFF	TGTGCCAGCAGTGAGAAGGGGGGGGCCACTGAAGCTTTCTTT
TRBD1	NA	TRBJ1-2	TRBV3-1/TRBV3-2	CASSQGNTGGTGTYGYTF	TGTGCCAGCAGCCAAGGGAACACAGGGGGCACCGGGACCTATGGCTACACCTTC
TRBD1	NA	TRBJ2-5	TRBV7-3	CASSPQGGETQYF	TGTGCCAGCAGCCCACAGGGGGGAGAGACCCAGTACTTC
NA	NA	TRBJ1-4	TRBV7-8	CASSLGGVEKLFF	TGTGCCAGCAGCTTAGGCGGGGTCGAAAAACTGTTTTTT
NA	few	TRBJ1-1	TRBV7-9	CASSFSSGLDEAFF	TGTGCCAGCAGCTTTTCTTCAGGGCTAGATGAAGCTTTCTTT
TRBD1	NA	TRBJ1-1	TRBV5-1	CASGGQTNTEAFF	TGCGCCAGCGGGGGACAGACGAACACTGAAGCTTTCTTT
TRBD1	NA	TRBJ1-6	TRBV4-2	CASSQPGQIDAPLHF	TGTGCCAGCAGCCAGCCGGGACAGATCGACGCACCCCTCCACTTT
TRBD2	NA	TRBJ2-1	TRBV11-2	CASSFTRASGGARNEQFF	TGTGCCAGCAGCTTCACGCGCGCTAGCGGGGGGGCGCGAAATGAGCAGTTCTTC
TRBD1	NA	TRBJ1-2	TRBV27	CASRRNDRELGGYTF	TGTGCCAGCAGACGAAATGACAGGGAGCTCGGCGGCTACACCTTC
NA	NA	TRBJ1-1	TRBV19	CASSIRSSSKMEAFF	TGTGCCAGTAGTATTCGGAGCAGTTCTAAGATGGAAGCTTTCTTT
TRBD2	NA	TRBJ2-7	TRBV5-1	CASSPLQLAGALFYEQYF	TGCGCCAGCAGCCCCCTTCAACTAGCGGGGGCCCTATTCTACGAGCAGTACTTC
TRBD2	NA	TRBJ2-3	TRBV29-1	CSVASGGGTDTQYF	TGCAGCGTTGCTAGCGGGGGAGGCACAGATACGCAGTATTTT
NA	NA	TRBJ2-1	TRBV5-8	CASSFSQNQYNEQFF	TGTGCCAGCAGCTTTTCACAGAACCAATACAATGAGCAGTTCTTC